This T cell receptor (beta chain) was sequenced in a study of blood T cells in healthy people across ages. Then a second PCR, running roughly 7 to 12 cycles, was carried out with a sample-barcoded 5' primer and a J-beta primer mix. TCRdb itself ran the 5' RACE reads through MiXCR, one entry per CDR3 protein. The sample holds roughly 730,000 distinct CDR3 sequences, roughly 56% seen once. Ranging in age from about 6 to 90, the donors were healthy Caucasian individuals from Russia. The CDR3 covers 14 residues. Germline-derived CDR1 and CDR2 are MNHEY and SVGEGT. V lost 2 bases and J 11 bases, leaving 18 bases between the germline ends.

The V call is TRBV6-2 or TRBV6-3, the J call TRBJ2-5; TRBD2 might be the D (6 bases). The sequence came from a middle-aged man in good health. Input material: blood. The CDR3 here is CASSYDAGGNEQYF. The CDR3 DNA follows: TGTGCCAGCAGTTACGACGCTGGGGGGAATGAGCAGTACTTC.